The 30 T cell receptor beta chains in this list originate from one sample, sequenced in a study of shared clonotypes between healthy human individuals. The repertoire was sequenced with immunoSEQ multiplex PCR; TCRdb's copy has only in-frame clones and lacks some. The sample includes hundreds of thousands of clones, 70% to 80% of them seen just once. Sequenced material: PBMCs. Receptor source: a woman in her 40s in good health. Some clones in this sample may be carry-over from other donors' samples.

This chain connects TRBV10-1 to TRBJ2-3; 8 positions agree with TRBD1. The CDR3 spans 14 residues. The trim removed 5 bases at V and 2 bases at J, leaving 3 bases unmatched. CDR1 is WNHNN, CDR2 SYGVQD, per germline (reference sequence). CDR3: CASSHRGFTDTQYF. CDR3 nucleotides: TGCGCCAGCAGTCACAGGGGGTTCACAGATACGCAGTATTTT.

V and J are TRBV27 and TRBJ2-1, with D perhaps matching TRBD2 (5 bases). V was cut by 6 bases and J by 4 bases, with 10 bases left in between. The germline V gene has CDR1 MNHEY and CDR2 SMNVEV (reference sequence). The CDR3 is made up of 13 amino acids. CDR3 amino acids: CASSLDYYNEQFF. CDR3 in DNA: TGTGCCAGCAGCCTAGACTATTACAATGAGCAGTTCTTC.

The rearrangement joins TRBV7-2 to TRBJ2-7, with D tentatively TRBD1 or TRBD2 (5 bases each). The ends were cut back, 4 bases at V and 2 bases at J, with 9 bases in the middle. Germline V lookup: CDR1 SGHTA, CDR2 FQGNSA. This CDR3 has 13 residues. CDR3 sequence (DNA): TGTGCCAGCAGCTGGCAGGGACCCTACGAGCAGTACTTC. Translation: CASSWQGPYEQYF.

This chain links TRBV4-1 with TRBJ1-5; D call uncertain. The CDR3 spans 14 residues. Per the germline V gene, CDR1 is MGHRA and CDR2 is YSYEKL. Trimming took off 4 bases at V and 0 bases at J, with 7 bases between the two ends. In nucleotides, the CDR3 is TGCGCCAGCAGCCCTTTATATAGCAATCAGCCCCAGCATTTT. It is translated as CASSPLYSNQPQHF.

For this clone: Given a much more abundant clone one base away, this may be a read error. The chain employs TRBV21-1 and TRBJ1-1. TRBV21-1 is marked as a pseudogene. CDR3 size: 15 residues. The CDR3 protein is CASSSKSSGRTQAFF. CDR3 sequence (DNA): TGTGCCAGCAGCAGCAAGTCATCGGGTCGGACGCAAGCTTTCTTT.

The CDR3 region is CASSPSSTGSSYEQYF. The DNA of the CDR3 is TGTGCCAGCAGCCCGTCATCGACAGGGAGCTCCTACGAGCAGTACTTC. The chain uses TRBV28 and TRBJ2-7; 7 bases fit TRBD1. Germline loops: CDR1 MDHEN, CDR2 SYDVKM. The V segment lost 6 bases and the J segment 0 bases; nucleotides outside the gene matches: 11. The length of the CDR3 is 16 residues. The full variable domain, with the rest looked up from reference TRBV28 and TRBJ2-7, is DVKVTQSSRYLVKRTGEKVFLECVQDMDHENMFWYRQDPGLGLRLIYFSYDVKMKEKGDIPEGYSVSREKKERFSLILESASTNQTSMYLCASSPSSTGSSYEQYFGPGTRLTVT.

This chain uses TRBV28 with TRBJ1-5; D might be TRBD1 (6 bases). The CDR3 runs 13 residues. Germline CDR1 and CDR2: MDHEN and SYDVKM. V was trimmed by 4 bases and J by 3 bases, leaving 7 bases between them. The CDR3 DNA follows: TGTGCCAGCAGTTGGACAGACAATCAGCCCCAGCATTTT. It codes for CASSWTDNQPQHF. Based on the CDR3 plus reference TRBV28 and TRBJ1-5, the full variable domain is DVKVTQSSRYLVKRTGEKVFLECVQDMDHENMFWYRQDPGLGLRLIYFSYDVKMKEKGDIPEGYSVSREKKERFSLILESASTNQTSMYLCASSWTDNQPQHFGDGTRLSIL.

The rearrangement links TRBV6-1 to TRBJ1-1; D gene uncertain. V lost 3 bases, J lost 2 bases, and 7 bases lay in between. The CDR3 totals 13 residues. Germline assignment: CDR1 MNHNS and CDR2 SASEGT. The CDR3 is CASSDSRNTEAFF. The CDR3 nucleotides are TGTGCCAGCAGTGACAGCCGTAACACTGAAGCTTTCTTT.

Concerning this clone: Other DNA sequences in this sample translate to the same CDR3. This rearrangement joins TRBV7-9 to TRBJ2-7; D might be TRBD1 or TRBD2, each matching 5 bases. The V gene's germline CDR1 is SEHNR and CDR2 FQNEAQ (reference sequence). V was clipped by 2 bases and J by 2 bases, with 10 bases between them. The CDR3 runs 14 residues. CDR3 nucleotide sequence: TGTGCCAGCAGCTTATCAAGGGGACCCTACGAGCAGTACTTC. Translated, it gives CASSLSRGPYEQYF.

This clone was counted between two and nine times. The genes are TRBV5-1 and TRBJ2-7, with TRBD1 identical over 8 bases. This CDR3 has 13 amino acids. Germline loops: CDR1 SGHRS, CDR2 YFSETQ. V lost 0 bases and J lost 6; bases outside the gene matches: 2. CDR3 DNA: TGCGCCAGCAGCTTGGAGGGACAGGTCGAGCAGTACTTC. The encoded protein is CASSLEGQVEQYF.

This rearrangement joins TRBV13 to TRBJ2-1; 9 positions agree with TRBD2. The CDR3 contains 17 residues. Trimming took 5 bases from V and 5 from J; bases not matched to a gene: 13. Germline assignment: CDR1 PRHDT and CDR2 FYEKMQ (reference sequence). Written as DNA, the CDR3 is TGTGCCAGCAGCATCGGGACTAGCTTTGAGACCAACAATGAGCAGTTCTTC. It specifies CASSIGTSFETNNEQFF.

This chain uses TRBV6-5 with TRBJ2-7; no reliable D call. Trimming shortened V by 2 bases and J by 3 bases, and 8 bases separated the two germline ends. This CDR3 is 13 amino acids long. Germline V gene lookup returns CDR1 MNHEY and CDR2 SVGAGI. CDR3 coding DNA: TGTGCCAGCAGTTACGGAGAGGACTACGAGCAGTACTTC. Its protein is CASSYGEDYEQYF.

The CDR3 spells CSVQGTSGRGDTQYF. The CDR3 DNA follows: TGCAGCGTTCAGGGTACTAGCGGGAGGGGAGATACGCAGTATTTT. The chain is built from TRBV29-1 and TRBJ2-3; 13 nucleotides line up with TRBD2. V was pared by 5 bases and J by 5 bases, with 7 bases of the junction left unmatched. The CDR3 contains 15 residues. Germline values: CDR1 SQVTM, CDR2 ANQGSEA.

This chain connects TRBV7-2 to TRBJ2-5; the match to TRBD2 covers 8 bases. The germline gives CDR1 SGHTA, CDR2 FQGNSA. The trim removed 3 bases at V and 5 bases at J, leaving 17 bases unmatched. This CDR3 contains 18 residues. The CDR3, as DNA: TGTGCCAGCAGCTTTAGGGATATGGGACTAGTACACCCTGAGACCCAGTACTTC. Its protein is CASSFRDMGLVHPETQYF.

As to this clone: Other DNA sequences of this sample code for an identical CDR3. The J gene is TRBJ2-5, the V gene TRBV28; D may correspond to TRBD1 or TRBD2 (5 bases each). Germline V gives CDR1 MDHEN, CDR2 SYDVKM. V gave up 2 bases and J gave up 2 bases, with 9 bases separating them. The CDR3 is 14 amino acids. This CDR3 reads CASSLGGGQETQYF. The DNA of the CDR3 is TGTGCCAGCAGTTTAGGGGGTGGGCAAGAGACCCAGTACTTC.

This clone has more than one count but fewer than ten. The CDR3, as DNA: TGTGCCAGCAGTTTGAGGGTCGGATATAATGAAAAACTGTTTTTT. Protein product: CASSLRVGYNEKLFF. The chain uses TRBV27 and TRBJ1-4; D is unresolved. V shed 3 bases and J shed 4 bases, with 12 bases lying between them. This CDR3 comprises 15 residues. Germline assignment: CDR1 MNHEY and CDR2 SMNVEV (reference sequence). Supplemented by reference TRBV27 and TRBJ1-4, the full variable domain reads EAQVTQNPRYLITVTGKKLTVTCSQNMNHEYMSWYRQDPGLGLRQIYYSMNVEVTDKGDVPEGYKVSRKEKRNFPLILESPSPNQTSLYFCASSLRVGYNEKLFFGSGTQLSVL.

This chain links TRBV6-5 with TRBJ1-1; 9 bases match TRBD1. J gave up 11 bases and V 5 bases, and 3 bases lay outside the gene matches. The CDR3 totals 11 residues. From germline, CDR1 is MNHEY and CDR2 SVGAGI. CDR3 DNA: TGTGCCAGCAGTAGGACAGGGGAGGCTTTCTTT. This translates into CASSRTGEAFF.

The chain uses TRBV5-3 and TRBJ2-7; D perhaps matches TRBD2 (5 bases). TRBV5-3 is treated as an ORF (open reading frame) with a function not yet certain. CDR3 length equals 11 residues. V was pared by 10 bases and J by 2 bases, with 10 bases between. In DNA form, the CDR3 reads TGTGCCCGCGGGCAGGCCTACGAGCAGTACTTC. Protein sequence: CARGQAYEQYF.

The chain combines TRBV7-9 with TRBJ2-7, with no clear D. Germline CDR1 reads SEHNR; CDR2 reads FQNEAQ (reference sequence). The length of the CDR3 is 12 residues. V lost 5 bases to trimming and J lost 6 bases, with 11 bases between them. The CDR3 loop is CASSPYRSEQYF. The CDR3 bases are TGTGCCAGCAGCCCCTATCGCTCCGAGCAGTACTTC.

At least ten counts were recorded for this clone. The chain joins TRBV28 to TRBJ2-2; the D gene is possibly TRBD2 (5 bases). V lost 6 bases to trimming and J lost 1 base, with 9 bases between them. The germline V gene encodes CDR1 MDHEN and CDR2 SYDVKM. This CDR3 contains 14 residues. The CDR3 nucleotides are TGTGCCAGCAGGGACTCCAGGAACACCGGGGAGCTGTTTTTT. Its protein is CASRDSRNTGELFF.

This clone occurred many times. Written as DNA, the CDR3 is TGTGCCACCAGCAGCGGGACAGGGACCTACGAGCAGTACTTC. Amino acids: CATSSGTGTYEQYF. The chain recombines TRBV15 with TRBJ2-5; 9 bases agree with TRBD1. The end of the DNA aligns better with TRBJ2-7, so the J call may be wrong. Germline CDR1 is LNHNV and CDR2 is YYDKDF (reference sequence). This CDR3 has 14 residues.

Details on this clone: This specimen includes other DNA sequences encoding the same CDR3. This rearrangement joins TRBV18 to TRBJ1-1; D ambiguous. This CDR3 has 14 amino acids. The ends were cut back, 1 base at V and 4 bases at J, with 10 bases in the middle. The germline gives CDR1 KGHSH, CDR2 LQKENI. The CDR3 sequence is CASSPRTEITEAFF. The CDR3 DNA is TGTGCCAGCTCACCACGGACGGAGATCACTGAAGCTTTCTTT.

V and J are TRBV27 and TRBJ2-3; TRBD2 matches 8 bases. V was pared by 5 bases and J by 6 bases, with 4 bases of the junction left unmatched. The CDR3 covers 13 residues. The germline V gene has CDR1 MNHEY and CDR2 SMNVEV (reference sequence). CDR3 sequence: CASSPTSGDTQYF. The CDR3 DNA reads TGTGCCAGCAGTCCAACTAGCGGCGATACGCAGTATTTT.

In its sample, this clone was seen a few times. The rearrangement uses TRBV5-1 and TRBJ2-1; the match to TRBD2 covers 9 bases. The CDR3 consists of 16 residues. Germline lookup yields CDR1 SGHRS and CDR2 YFSETQ. The junction had 12 bases not matched to a gene; V was cut back by 4 bases and J by 7 bases. The CDR3 region is CASSNLAGPGVNEQFF. The CDR3 bases are TGCGCCAGCAGCAACCTAGCGGGACCCGGCGTAAATGAGCAGTTCTTC.

In its sample, this clone was seen once. The likely explanation is a read error, given a far larger clone one base away. Other nucleotide sequences from this sample produce the same CDR3. The rearrangement joins TRBV6-5 to TRBJ2-7; 10 nucleotides line up with TRBD2. Germline assignment: CDR1 MNHEY and CDR2 SVGAGI. The CDR3 has 16 residues. In nucleotides, the CDR3 is TGTGCCAGCAGTTACACGGCTAGCGGGAGCTCCTATGAGCAGTACTTC. As protein: CASSYTASGSSYEQYF.

The chain is built from TRBV5-6 and TRBJ2-7; 10 bases align to TRBD1. Germline V gene sequence: CDR1 SGHDT, CDR2 YYEEEE. Losses at the gene ends were 3 bases for V and 2 bases for J; bases not matched to a gene: 5. The CDR3 extends over 15 amino acids. The CDR3 bases are TGTGCCAGCAGCTGGGGACAGGGGTTAGCCTACGAGCAGTACTTC. Translating gives CASSWGQGLAYEQYF. Full variable domain (remainder filled in from reference TRBV5-6 and TRBJ2-7): DAGVTQSPTHLIKTRGQQVTLRCSPKSGHDTVSWYQQALGQGPQFIFQYYEEEERQRGNFPDRFSGHQFPNYSSELNVNALLLGDSALYLCASSWGQGLAYEQYFGPGTRLTVT.

The rearrangement joins TRBV11-2 to TRBJ2-1; 7 bases align to TRBD2. The CDR3 length is 12 residues. After removal of 4 bases from V and 7 bases from J, the junction contained 1 base not matched to a gene. CDR1 is SGHAT, CDR2 FQNNGV, per germline. The CDR3 nucleotides are TGTGCCAGCAGCTGGGGGGGGAATGAGCAGTTCTTC. Translated: CASSWGGNEQFF.

The V gene is TRBV7-6, the J gene TRBJ2-1; no reliable D call. The V gene lost 2 bases and the J gene lost 0 bases, with 8 bases spanning the gap. Per germline, CDR1 SGHVS and CDR2 FNYEAQ. The CDR3 sequence is 15 residues long. The CDR3 here is CASSLTESSYNEQFF. The CDR3 nucleotides are TGTGCCAGCAGCTTAACAGAAAGCTCCTACAATGAGCAGTTCTTC.

The J gene is TRBJ1-1, the V gene TRBV7-2; the D is unclear. CDR1 and CDR2 from the germline V gene are SGHTA and FQGNSA. The CDR3 extends over 13 amino acids. Trimming removed 3 bases from V and 0 bases from J, with 5 bases in between. CDR3 sequence reads: CASSFAMNTEAFF. In DNA form, the CDR3 reads TGTGCCAGCAGCTTCGCGATGAACACTGAAGCTTTCTTT. The full variable domain, in which reference TRBV7-2 and TRBJ1-1 provide the parts outside the CDR3, is GAGVSQSPSNKVTEKGKDVELRCDPISGHTALYWYRQSLGQGLEFLIYFQGNSAPDKSGLPSDRFSAERTGGSVSTLTIQRTQQEDSAVYLCASSFAMNTEAFFGQGTRLTVV.

This rearrangement joins TRBV7-3 to TRBJ2-2; the D is unclear. In germline, CDR1 is SGHTA, CDR2 FQGTGA. Trimming took 2 bases from V and 9 from J, leaving 7 bases between them. The CDR3 is made up of 12 amino acids. CDR3: CASSLPSRELFF. CDR3 in DNA: TGTGCCAGCAGCTTACCATCCCGGGAGCTGTTTTTT.